Listed below are T cell receptor beta chains from one sample, sequenced in a study of T cells after yellow fever vaccination. TCRdb reanalysed the 5' RACE reads using MiXCR and keeps one entry per CDR3 protein. The sample has more than 90,000 distinct CDR3 sequences; around 7.2% are singletons. The sample here was CD4+ T cells sorted from PBMCs, taken around 45 days after the first yellow fever vaccination. Receptors were obtained from a man aged 18-30 years who received the YFV17D yellow fever vaccine. Each CDR3 is given with its conserved first and last residue. D genes are given only for firm matches. Only part of the rows carry a size: once, few, many, or a class if the clone is expanded.

clone_size,v_call,j_call,d_call,cdr3_length,cdr3_aa,cdr3_nt
many,TRBV4-3,TRBJ2-3,NA,14,CASSQEYEAETQYF,TGCGCCAGCAGCCAAGAGTATGAGGCCGAGACGCAGTATTTT
many,TRBV5-1,TRBJ2-7,NA,17,CASSLGERRASSYEQYF,TGCGCCAGCAGCTTGGGGGAGAGGAGGGCTTCCTCCTACGAGCAGTACTTC
many,TRBV29-1,TRBJ2-5,TRBD1,12,CSVQGDQETQYF,TGCAGCGTCCAGGGGGACCAAGAGACCCAGTACTTC
many,TRBV5-1,TRBJ2-4,NA,16,CASSGPTGSAKNIQYF,TGCGCCAGCAGCGGGCCCACAGGGTCCGCCAAAAACATTCAGTACTTC
few,TRBV4-3,TRBJ2-3,TRBD2,20,CASSPHIPGLAGGGTDTQYF,TGCGCCAGCAGCCCACACATACCGGGACTAGCGGGGGGGGGCACAGATACGCAGTATTTT
many,TRBV4-3,TRBJ2-3,NA,15,CASSQGGGITDTQYF,TGCGCCAGCAGCCAAGGGGGGGGCATCACAGATACGCAGTATTTT
many,TRBV7-2,TRBJ2-5,NA,15,CASSLVTLSPETQYF,TGTGCCAGCAGCTTAGTAACACTCTCTCCGGAGACCCAGTACTTC
many,TRBV7-3,TRBJ2-2,NA,15,CASSFGGTNTGELFF,TGTGCCAGCAGCTTCGGAGGGACGAACACCGGGGAGCTGTTTTTT
many,TRBV7-3,TRBJ2-1,NA,15,CASSPRGGDNNEQFF,TGTGCCAGCAGCCCTCGAGGGGGTGATAACAATGAGCAGTTCTTC
many,TRBV10-3,TRBJ1-6,NA,12,CAISEENSPLHF,TGTGCCATCAGTGAGGAAAATTCACCCCTCCACTTT
NA,TRBV2,TRBJ2-2,NA,18,CASSGGFGSGDLTGELFF,TGTGCCAGCAGTGGGGGTTTTGGGTCCGGGGATTTGACCGGGGAGCTGTTTTTT
many,TRBV19,TRBJ1-6,NA,12,CATGAKGSPLHF,TGTGCCACAGGGGCAAAAGGTTCACCCCTCCACTTT
NA,TRBV2,TRBJ2-1,NA,14,CASLAGLSYNEQFF,TGTGCCAGCCTTGCGGGGCTTTCCTACAATGAGCAGTTCTTC